This T cell receptor beta chain was captured in a study of CD8+ T cells in alopecia areata. This CDR3 is built from 17 residues. Per germline, CDR1 MDHEN and CDR2 SYDVKM. Trimming stripped 0 bases from V and 0 bases from J, with 12 bases between. Overall study findings and caveats: An increase in clonality over normal scalp was evident in lesional scalp, especially alopecia totalis/universalis. Compared with mice, patients displayed less clear TCR sharing, possibly for HLA-related reasons.

This clone was seen a handful of times. Antigen unknown. It was from alopecia areata patients that lesional scalp punch biopsies and peripheral blood were collected. Extraction of RNA preceded its reverse transcription into cDNA, which served as the sequencing template. The data were produced by immunoSEQ multiplex PCR, yet TCRdb's version contains in-frame clones alone and is incomplete. The top ten hold 13% to 15% of the sample, which has 11,000 or so clones, around 60% seen once. The sequence came from a human donor with alopecia areata. The material sequenced was skin. The chain links TRBV28 to TRBJ1-5; possible D gene TRBD1, 5 bases. The CDR3 loop reads CASSLWTRGGSNQPQHF. CDR3 coding DNA: TGTGCCAGCAGTTTATGGACACGTGGGGGTAGCAATCAGCCCCAGCATTTT.